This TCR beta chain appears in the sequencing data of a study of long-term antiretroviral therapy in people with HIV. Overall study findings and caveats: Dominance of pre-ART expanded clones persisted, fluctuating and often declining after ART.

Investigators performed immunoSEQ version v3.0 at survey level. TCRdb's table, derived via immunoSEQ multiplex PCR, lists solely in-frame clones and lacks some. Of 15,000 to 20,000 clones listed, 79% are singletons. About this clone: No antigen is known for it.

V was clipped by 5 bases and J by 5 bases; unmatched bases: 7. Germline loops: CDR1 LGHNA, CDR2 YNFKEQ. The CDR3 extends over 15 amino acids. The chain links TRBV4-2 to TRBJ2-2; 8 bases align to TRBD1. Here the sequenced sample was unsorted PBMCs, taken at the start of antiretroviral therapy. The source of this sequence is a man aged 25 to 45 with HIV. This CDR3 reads CASSYDRGWTGELFF. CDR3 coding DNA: TGTGCCAGCAGCTATGACAGGGGATGGACCGGGGAGCTGTTTTTT.